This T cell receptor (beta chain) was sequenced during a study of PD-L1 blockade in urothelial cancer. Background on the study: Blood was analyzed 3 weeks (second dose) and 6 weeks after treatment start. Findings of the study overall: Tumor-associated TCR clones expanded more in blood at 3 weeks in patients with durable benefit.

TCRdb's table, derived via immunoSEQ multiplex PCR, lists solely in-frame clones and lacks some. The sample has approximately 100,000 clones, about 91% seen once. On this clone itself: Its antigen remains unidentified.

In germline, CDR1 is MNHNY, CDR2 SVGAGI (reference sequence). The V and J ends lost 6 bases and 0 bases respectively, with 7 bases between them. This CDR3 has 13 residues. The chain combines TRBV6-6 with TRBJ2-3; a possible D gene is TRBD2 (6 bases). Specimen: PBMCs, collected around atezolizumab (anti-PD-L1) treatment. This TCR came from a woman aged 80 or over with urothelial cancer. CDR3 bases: TGTGCCAGCAGGGGGAGGAGCACAGATACGCAGTATTTT. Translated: CASRGRSTDTQYF.